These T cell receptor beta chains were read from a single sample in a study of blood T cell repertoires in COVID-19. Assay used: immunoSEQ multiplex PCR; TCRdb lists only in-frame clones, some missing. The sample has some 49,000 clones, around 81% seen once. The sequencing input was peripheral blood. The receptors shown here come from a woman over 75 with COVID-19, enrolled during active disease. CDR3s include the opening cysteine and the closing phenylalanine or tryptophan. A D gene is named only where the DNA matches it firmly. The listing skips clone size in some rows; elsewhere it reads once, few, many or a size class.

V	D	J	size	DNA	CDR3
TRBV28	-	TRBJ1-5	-	TGTGCCGGCAGGGAGCGTGGCAATCAGCCCCAGCATTTT	CAGRERGNQPQHF
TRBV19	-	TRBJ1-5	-	TGTGCCAGTAGTACCAAACAAAATAGCAATCAGCCCCAGCATTTT	CASSTKQNSNQPQHF
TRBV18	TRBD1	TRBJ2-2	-	TGTGCCAGCTCACCACCTGAGACAGGGGGCACCGGGGAGCTGTTTTTT	CASSPPETGGTGELFF
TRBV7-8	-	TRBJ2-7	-	TGTGCCAGCAGCTCTAGACCTTCCGGGGTATCTTGGGGTGAGCAGTACTTC	CASSSRPSGVSWGEQYF
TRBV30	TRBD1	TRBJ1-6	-	TGTGCCTGGAGTGTACTTGACAGGGGCAGGTCACCCCTCCACTTT	CAWSVLDRGRSPLHF
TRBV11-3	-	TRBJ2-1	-	TGTGCCAGCAGCTTAGATCCGGGTACCTACAATGAGCAGTTCTTC	CASSLDPGTYNEQFF
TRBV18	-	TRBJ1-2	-	TGTGCCAGCTCACTCCTAACAGGGAACTTCTATGGCTACACCTTC	CASSLLTGNFYGYTF
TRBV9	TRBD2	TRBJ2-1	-	TGTGCCAGCAGCGTCGGGACTATGGATGAGCAGTTCTTC	CASSVGTMDEQFF
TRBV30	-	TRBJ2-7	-	TGTGCCTGGAGACCCCTCGGGAACTCCTACGAGCAGTACTTC	CAWRPLGNSYEQYF
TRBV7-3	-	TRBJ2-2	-	TGTGCCAGCAGCTTAACCGGGAGCGGGGAGCTGTTTTTT	CASSLTGSGELFF
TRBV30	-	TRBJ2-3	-	TGTGCCTTGGGCCCTAACCTTGGAGATACGCAGTATTTT	CALGPNLGDTQYF
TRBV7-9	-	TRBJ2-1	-	TGTGCCAGCAGCTTAGTGGGGAGCTCCTACAATGAGCAGTTCTTC	CASSLVGSSYNEQFF
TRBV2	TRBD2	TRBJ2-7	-	TGTGCCAGCAGTGAAGAAAAATGGATAGCGGGAGTCAACGAGCAGTACTTC	CASSEEKWIAGVNEQYF
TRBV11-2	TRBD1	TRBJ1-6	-	TGTGCCAGCACCAAGGACAGGAGCTCCTATAATTCACCCCTCCACTTT	CASTKDRSSYNSPLHF
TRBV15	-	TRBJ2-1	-	TGTGCCACCAGCAGTACTAGGTTCTTATACAATGAGCAGTTCTTC	CATSSTRFLYNEQFF
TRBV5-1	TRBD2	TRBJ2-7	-	TGCGCCAGCAGCTGGACTAGCGGGACTCACGAGCAGTACTTC	CASSWTSGTHEQYF
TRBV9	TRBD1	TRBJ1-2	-	TGTGCCAGCAGCGTACCTCGGGACAGGGGGCGTTTAGGTTATGGCTACACCTTC	CASSVPRDRGRLGYGYTF
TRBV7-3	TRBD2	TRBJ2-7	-	TGTGCCAGCAGCTTACTAGCGGGAGGGCCTGGCGAGCAGTACTTC	CASSLLAGGPGEQYF
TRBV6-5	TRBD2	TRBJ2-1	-	TGTGCCAGCAGTTTGACTAGCGGGAGCGGTAATGAGCAGTTCTTC	CASSLTSGSGNEQFF
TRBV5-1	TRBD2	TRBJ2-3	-	TGCGCCAGCAGCCCCGGGGGACTAGCGGCTAGCACAGATACGCAGTATTTT	CASSPGGLAASTDTQYF
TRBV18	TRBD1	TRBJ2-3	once	TGTGCCAGCTCACCGGGACAGGGATCAGATACGCAGTATTTT	CASSPGQGSDTQYF
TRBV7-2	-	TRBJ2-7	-	TGTGCCAGCAGCTCCTCCTCCTACGAGCAGTACTTC	CASSSSSYEQYF
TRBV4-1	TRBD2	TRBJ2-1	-	TGCGCCAGCAGCCAACCTTGGACTAGCGGGAGTTCCAATGAGCAGTTCTTC	CASSQPWTSGSSNEQFF
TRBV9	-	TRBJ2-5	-	TGTGCCAGCAGCGTAGGTACGAGACAGGTCGCAGAGACCCAGTACTTC	CASSVGTRQVAETQYF
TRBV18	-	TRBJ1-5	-	TGTGCCAGCTCACGAGGAAACCAGCCCCAGCATTTT	CASSRGNQPQHF
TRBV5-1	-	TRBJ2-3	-	TGCGCCAGCAGCTTGGAAAACAAAGCGGCGACTAGCACAGATACGCAGTATTTT	CASSLENKAATSTDTQYF
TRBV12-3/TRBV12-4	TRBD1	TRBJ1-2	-	TGTGCCAGCAGTCTCGGGACAGGATATGGCTACACCTTC	CASSLGTGYGYTF
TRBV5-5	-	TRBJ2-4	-	TGTGCCAGCAGCTATCCTCAGGGGGGTAATCATCAGTACTTC	CASSYPQGGNHQYF
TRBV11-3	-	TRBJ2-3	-	TGTGCCAGCAGCTTTGAGGGCCCGGCAGATACGCAGTATTTT	CASSFEGPADTQYF